Below are 16 T cell receptor beta chains sequenced from a single sample in a study of cytomegalovirus exposure and HLA in healthy donors. Both 60 Vbeta primers and 13 Jbeta primers went into the PCR. The protocol was immunoSEQ multiplex PCR, while the TCRdb copy is restricted to in-frame clones and leaves out a portion. The table for this sample gives under 100,000 clones. Sequences were obtained from PBMCs. The origin of the receptors is a man between 25 and 39 years old in good health and CMV-seronegative.

V is TRBV29-1 and J is TRBJ2-5, with D maybe TRBD1 (6 bases). The CDR3 loop spans 13 amino acids. Trimming removed 1 base at V and 2 bases at J, with 8 bases between. Germline lookup yields CDR1 SQVTM and CDR2 ANQGSEA. CDR3 region: CSVEGTVQETQYF. CDR3 nucleotide sequence: TGCAGCGTTGAAGGGACAGTACAAGAGACCCAGTACTTC.

V is TRBV6-5 and J is TRBJ2-2; TRBD1 agrees at 9 bases. Germline assignment: CDR1 MNHEY and CDR2 SVGAGI. V lost 6 bases and J lost 6; bases outside the gene matches: 5. The CDR3 is 14 amino acids. The CDR3 nucleotides are TGTGCCAGCAGGGGACAGGGTGGCCCCGGGGAGCTGTTTTTT. This sequence encodes CASRGQGGPGELFF.

This chain uses TRBV9 with TRBJ1-5; D is undetermined. CDR1 is SGDLS and CDR2 is YYNGEE in the germline V gene. CDR3 length: 14 residues. V was shortened by 0 bases and J by 4 bases, with 8 bases between the two germline ends. The CDR3 here is CASSVVPGNQPQHF. CDR3 bases: TGTGCCAGCAGCGTAGTACCGGGGAATCAGCCCCAGCATTTT.

This chain links TRBV6-1 with TRBJ1-6; possibly TRBD1 for D (6 bases). This CDR3 contains 15 residues. From germline, CDR1 is MNHNS and CDR2 SASEGT. V was cut by 2 bases and J by 6 bases, with 11 bases left in between. CDR3 residues: CASSEFRRGNSPLHF. CDR3 DNA sequence: TGTGCCAGCAGTGAATTCCGCAGGGGTAATTCACCCCTCCACTTT.

The chain has TRBV25-1 and TRBJ2-7; weak D call: TRBD1 (6 bases). The germline V gene encodes CDR1 MGHDK and CDR2 SYGVNS. The CDR3 spans 15 residues. V lost 3 bases, J lost 2 bases, and 14 bases lay in between. The CDR3: CASSDPRTDPYEQYF. The CDR3 coding sequence is TGTGCCAGCAGTGACCCTCGGACAGACCCCTACGAGCAGTACTTC.

The gene calls are TRBV5-4 and TRBJ2-7; tentative D call: TRBD2 (6 bases). Germline assignment: CDR1 SGHNT and CDR2 YYREEE (reference sequence). Trimming removed 1 base from V and 2 bases from J, with 16 bases in between. This CDR3 has 16 amino acids. DNA of the CDR3: TGTGCCAGCAGCTTGAATGTTGGCGGGGAAACCTACGAGCAGTACTTC. This sequence encodes CASSLNVGGETYEQYF.

This chain joins TRBV27 and TRBJ1-5; D call uncertain. V dropped 1 base and J dropped 5 bases, with 15 bases sitting between them. This CDR3 spans 16 amino acids. Per germline, CDR1 MNHEY and CDR2 SMNVEV (reference sequence). This CDR3 is CASSLYGEYRDQPQHF. In DNA, the CDR3 is TGTGCCAGCAGTTTATACGGGGAATATCGGGATCAGCCCCAGCATTTT.

The V and J genes are TRBV4-2 and TRBJ2-1; D might be TRBD2 (6 bases). Trimming stripped 1 base from V and 7 bases from J, with 8 bases between. This CDR3 spans 13 amino acids. Germline V gene sequence: CDR1 LGHNA, CDR2 YNFKEQ. The DNA of the CDR3 is TGTGCCAGCAGCCAAGTTAGCGGTAATGAGCAGTTCTTC. Translated, it gives CASSQVSGNEQFF.

The chain uses TRBV5-1 and TRBJ2-7; 8 bases match TRBD2. With 4 bases clipped from V and 2 bases from J, the junction kept 5 bases outside the gene matches. Germline CDR1 is SGHRS and CDR2 is YFSETQ. This CDR3 is 14 amino acids long. CDR3 DNA sequence: TGCGCCAGCAGCGAGCGGGGGCTCCCCTACGAGCAGTACTTC. Translating it yields CASSERGLPYEQYF.

The V and J genes are TRBV7-9 and TRBJ2-4, with 7 bases fitting TRBD2. The CDR3 has 15 amino acids. Trimming at V came to 5 bases and at J to 3 bases, leaving 7 bases not matched to a gene. Germline V gene sequence: CDR1 SEHNR, CDR2 FQNEAQ (reference sequence). The DNA of the CDR3 is TGTGCCAGCAGCCCCGGCGGGGGAGTCAAAAACATTCAGTACTTC. It translates to CASSPGGGVKNIQYF.

CDR3 nucleotides: TGTGCCAGCAGCTTGAGAGCGGGAGGTTATGAGACCCAGTACTTC. This encodes CASSLRAGGYETQYF. The V gene is TRBV13, the J gene TRBJ2-5, with TRBD2 identical over 9 bases. Germline V gives CDR1 PRHDT, CDR2 FYEKMQ (reference sequence). Unmatched junction bases numbered 7, after V lost 3 bases and J lost 5 bases. The CDR3 covers 15 residues.

The rearrangement uses TRBV6-5 and TRBJ1-1; 7 bases align to TRBD1. From germline, CDR1 is MNHEY and CDR2 SVGAGI. The length of the CDR3 is 13 residues. The V and J ends lost 4 bases and 5 bases, in that order; junction bases with no gene match: 4. The CDR3 DNA follows: TGTGCCAGCAGTTTTGACAGGGCAACTGAAGCTTTCTTT. Residues: CASSFDRATEAFF.

This chain joins TRBV5-6 and TRBJ2-3, with 8 bases matching TRBD1. This CDR3 has 14 amino acids. With V trimmed by 6 bases and J by 2 bases, 5 bases remained unmatched. CDR1 is SGHDT, CDR2 YYEEEE, per germline. DNA for the CDR3: TGTGCCAGCATATTGGGACAGGACACAGATACGCAGTATTTT. It translates to CASILGQDTDTQYF. Filled out from reference TRBV5-6 and TRBJ2-3, the complete variable domain reads DAGVTQSPTHLIKTRGQQVTLRCSPKSGHDTVSWYQQALGQGPQFIFQYYEEEERQRGNFPDRFSGHQFPNYSSELNVNALLLGDSALYLCASILGQDTDTQYFGPGTRLTVL.

The chain recombines TRBV11-3 with TRBJ2-7; 9 bases fit TRBD2. This CDR3 region has 14 residues. The germline gives CDR1 SGHNT, CDR2 YENEEA. V lost 0 bases, J lost 6 bases, and 3 bases stayed unmatched. The CDR3 loop reads CASSLDGTSSEQYF. The CDR3 nucleotides read TGTGCCAGCAGCTTAGACGGGACTAGCAGCGAGCAGTACTTC. Combining the CDR3 with reference TRBV11-3 and TRBJ2-7 gives the whole variable domain EAGVVQSPRYKIIEKKQPVAFWCNPISGHNTLYWYLQNLGQGPELLIRYENEEAVDDSQLPKDRFSAERLKGVDSTLKIQPAELGDSAVYLCASSLDGTSSEQYFGPGTRLTVT.

The V and J genes are TRBV4-2 and TRBJ2-2; 7 bases match TRBD2. Germline lookup yields CDR1 LGHNA and CDR2 YNFKEQ. The CDR3 is 16 residues long. The V segment lost 1 base and the J segment 4 bases; nucleotides outside the gene matches: 6. CDR3 sequence (DNA): TGTGCCAGCAGCCAAGGCCTAGCGGATTCCACCGGGGAGCTGTTTTTT. Translation: CASSQGLADSTGELFF.

The chain has TRBV2 and TRBJ2-7; 8 bases map to TRBD1. V gave up 4 bases and J gave up 3 bases; unmatched junction bases: 5. From germline, CDR1 is SNHLY and CDR2 FYNNEI. The CDR3 totals 14 residues. The CDR3: CASSGQGTLYEQYF. CDR3 nucleotides: TGTGCCAGCAGTGGACAGGGGACCCTCTACGAGCAGTACTTC.